The next 21 T cell receptor beta chains were all read from a single sample in a study of blood T cell repertoires in COVID-19. Sequencing used immunoSEQ multiplex PCR; TCRdb keeps in-frame clones, though not all of them. The sample includes tens of thousands of clones, over 60% of them seen just once. The material sequenced was peripheral blood. These receptors all stem from a man aged 30 to 39 with COVID-19, enrolled during active disease.

The CDR3 DNA is TGTGCCAGCTCACCACCTGGGGGGGCGTACGAGCAGTACTTC. This sequence encodes CASSPPGGAYEQYF. This rearrangement joins TRBV18 to TRBJ2-7, with D perhaps matching TRBD2 (7 bases). This CDR3 is 14 amino acids long. Germline CDR1 and CDR2: KGHSH and LQKENI. V lost 0 bases to trimming and J lost 4 bases, with 10 bases between them.

The chain joins TRBV7-3 to TRBJ2-1; TRBD1 agrees at 10 bases. CDR1 is SGHTA, CDR2 FQGTGA, per germline. The CDR3 covers 15 residues. Trimming removed 4 bases from V and 7 bases from J; junction bases left unmatched: 7. The CDR3 reads CASSSGTGVWNEQFF. In DNA, the CDR3 is TGTGCCAGCAGCTCCGGGACAGGGGTGTGGAATGAGCAGTTCTTC. The whole variable domain, filled in from reference TRBV7-3 and TRBJ2-1, reads GAGVSQTPSNKVTEKGKYVELRCDPISGHTALYWYRQSLGQGPEFLIYFQGTGAADDSGLPNDRFFAVRPEGSVSTLKIQRTERGDSAVYLCASSSGTGVWNEQFFGPGTRLTVL.

This sequence joins TRBV10-3 and TRBJ2-1; 8 nucleotides line up with TRBD2. The CDR3 covers 14 residues. V gave up 5 bases and J gave up 1 base; unmatched junction bases: 1. The germline gives CDR1 ENHRY, CDR2 SYGVKD. CDR3: CAISRGGSYNEQFF. The CDR3 DNA reads TGTGCCATCAGTCGGGGGGGATCCTACAATGAGCAGTTCTTC.

The rearrangement uses TRBV20-1 and TRBJ2-7; D is perhaps TRBD1 (5 bases). In germline, CDR1 is DFQATT, CDR2 SNEGSKA (reference sequence). This CDR3 is 13 amino acids long. V shed 3 bases and J shed 0 bases, with 9 bases lying between them. The CDR3 DNA sequence: TGCAGTGCTAGTACGGACAACTCCTACGAGCAGTACTTC. Amino acid sequence: CSASTDNSYEQYF.

This clone was counted a few times. J is TRBJ1-4 and V is TRBV2; 7 positions agree with TRBD1. Losses at the gene ends were 6 bases for V and 7 bases for J; bases not matched to a gene: 2. Germline V CDR1 and CDR2: SNHLY, FYNNEI. The length of the CDR3 is 12 residues. The CDR3 loop is CASRTGPEKLFF. The CDR3 nucleotides are TGTGCCAGCAGGACAGGGCCTGAAAAACTGTTTTTT.

The chain carries TRBV6-2 or TRBV6-3 and TRBJ2-3; 10 bases match TRBD2. CDR1 and CDR2 (germline): MNHEY, SVGEGT. Unmatched junction bases numbered 4, after V lost 0 bases and J lost 4 bases. The CDR3 is 16 amino acids. CDR3 DNA sequence: TGTGCCAGCAGTTACTCAGCGGGAGGGGGGGCAGATACGCAGTATTTT. As protein: CASSYSAGGGADTQYF.

The rearrangement links TRBV7-9 to TRBJ2-3, with 13 bases lining up with TRBD2. Germline lookup yields CDR1 SEHNR and CDR2 FQNEAQ (reference sequence). V shed 5 bases, J shed 4 bases, and the junction held 6 bases outside the gene matches. The CDR3 contains 16 residues. The CDR3 region is CASSHWTSGGPDTQYF. The CDR3 nucleotides are TGTGCCAGCAGCCATTGGACTAGCGGGGGCCCAGATACGCAGTATTTT.

The rearrangement uses TRBV3-1 (or the pseudogene TRBV3-2) and TRBJ2-7; D is unclear. V lost 1 base and J lost 2, with 6 bases in between. CDR1 LGHDT and CDR2 YNNKEL come from the germline V gene (reference sequence). This CDR3 is built from 13 residues. DNA of the CDR3: TGTGCCAGCAGCCAAGGACATACCTACGAGCAGTACTTC. It is translated as CASSQGHTYEQYF.

This clone was counted only a few times. This rearrangement joins TRBV19 to TRBJ1-5; 8 bases match TRBD1. Looked up from germline, CDR1 is LNHDA and CDR2 is SQIVND (reference sequence). The J segment lost 4 bases and the V segment lost 3 bases, leaving 2 bases of the junction unmatched. The CDR3 is made up of 14 amino acids. CDR3 coding DNA: TGTGCCAGTAGTATCAGGACAGGGAATCAGCCCCAGCATTTT. It yields the protein CASSIRTGNQPQHF.

In its sample, this clone was seen a few times. The chain couples TRBV7-2 to TRBJ1-2; D call uncertain. CDR1 SGHTA and CDR2 FQGNSA come from the germline V gene. This CDR3 spans 13 amino acids. V was clipped by 11 bases and J by 0 bases, with 13 bases between them. The CDR3, as DNA: TGTGCCGCTAGACTATTCGCTAACTATGGCTACACCTTC. This gives the protein CAARLFANYGYTF.

This clone was observed once. The chain couples TRBV19 to TRBJ1-6, with D perhaps TRBD1 (6 bases). The CDR3 runs to 16 residues. Germline CDR1 reads LNHDA; CDR2 reads SQIVND (reference sequence). V lost 0 bases, J lost 5 bases, and 11 bases lay in between. The chain's CDR3 is CASSIDTQGNNSPLHF. CDR3 DNA sequence: TGTGCCAGTAGTATAGACACCCAGGGGAATAATTCACCCCTCCACTTT.

This clone was seen only a few times. This sequence joins TRBV4-1 and TRBJ1-5, with 12 bases identical to TRBD1. Germline-derived CDR1 and CDR2 are MGHRA and YSYEKL. The length of the CDR3 is 15 residues. With 4 bases clipped from V and 11 bases from J, the junction kept 9 bases outside the gene matches. This CDR3 is CASSRGQGAIGAQHF. CDR3 coding DNA: TGCGCCAGCAGCCGGGGACAGGGGGCGATAGGGGCCCAGCATTTT.

The chain is built from TRBV18 and TRBJ1-1, with 11 bases lining up with TRBD1. The CDR3 length is 13 residues. Looked up from germline, CDR1 is KGHSH and CDR2 is LQKENI. Unmatched junction bases numbered 0, after V lost 6 bases and J lost 3 bases. The CDR3 bases are TGTGCCAGCTCGGGACAGGGGGACACTGAAGCTTTCTTT. Amino acid sequence: CASSGQGDTEAFF.

V is TRBV6-5 and J is TRBJ2-2, with 8 bases that match TRBD1. Germline V gives CDR1 MNHEY, CDR2 SVGAGI. V lost 11 bases, J lost 3 bases, and 8 bases stayed unmatched. This CDR3 contains 14 residues. CDR3 loop: CAGEDRAYTGELFF. The CDR3, as DNA: TGTGCCGGCGAGGACAGGGCGTACACCGGGGAGCTGTTTTTT.

The chain combines TRBV5-5 with TRBJ2-5, with a weak D call TRBD1 (5 bases). Trimming took off 4 bases at V and 2 bases at J, with 12 bases between the two ends. The CDR3 loop spans 14 amino acids. Germline CDR1 and CDR2: SGHKS and YYEKEE (reference sequence). The CDR3 sequence: CASSRQGVQETQYF. The DNA for the CDR3 is TGTGCCAGCAGCCGCCAAGGGGTTCAAGAGACCCAGTACTTC. Filled out from reference TRBV5-5 and TRBJ2-5, the complete variable domain reads DAGVTQSPTHLIKTRGQQVTLRCSPISGHKSVSWYQQVLGQGPQFIFQYYEKEERGRGNFPDRFSARQFPNYSSELNVNALLLGDSALYLCASSRQGVQETQYFGPGTRLLVL.

This clone has only a few counts. CDR3 protein: CASSKGLAGGSDTQYF. The CDR3 DNA reads TGTGCCAGCAGTAAGGGACTAGCGGGAGGGTCAGATACGCAGTATTTT. The V and J genes are TRBV27 and TRBJ2-3; the match to TRBD2 covers 16 bases. Germline V gives CDR1 MNHEY, CDR2 SMNVEV (reference sequence). The ends lost 5 bases at V and 4 bases at J; junction bases unmatched: 3. This CDR3 region has 16 residues.

The chain employs TRBV27 and TRBJ2-7; TRBD1 agrees at 8 bases. J lost 3 bases, V lost 5 bases, and 12 bases had no gene match. CDR1 is MNHEY, CDR2 SMNVEV, per germline (reference sequence). This CDR3 has 16 residues. For the CDR3, the DNA is TGTGCCAGCAGTCTCCCTCCCGGGACAGGACGCTACGAGCAGTACTTC. Translated: CASSLPPGTGRYEQYF.

The chain is built from TRBV6-6 and TRBJ2-7, with a weak D call TRBD2 (6 bases). The V and J ends lost 5 bases and 3 bases respectively, with 14 bases between them. CDR3 length: 14 residues. Germline CDR1 reads MNHNY; CDR2 reads SVGAGI (reference sequence). The CDR3 sequence: CASSRQAGGYEQYF. In DNA form, the CDR3 reads TGTGCCAGCAGTCGCCAAGCCGGGGGCTACGAGCAGTACTTC.

This chain joins TRBV28 and TRBJ1-1, with D perhaps matching TRBD1 (5 bases). The CDR3 loop spans 15 amino acids. CDR1 MDHEN and CDR2 SYDVKM come from the germline V gene. The V end lost 1 base, the J end lost 2 bases, and 11 bases lay between the germline ends. CDR3 sequence: CASSLFGGTNTEAFF. The CDR3 DNA reads as TGTGCCAGCAGTTTATTCGGAGGGACCAACACTGAAGCTTTCTTT.

This clone was counted a single time. The chain carries TRBV2 and TRBJ2-5; a possible D gene is TRBD1 (6 bases). V gave up 4 bases and J gave up 4 bases, with 19 bases separating them. This CDR3 is built from 16 residues. The V gene's germline CDR1 is SNHLY and CDR2 FYNNEI. Here the CDR3 reads CASSAGALRGGETQYF. The CDR3 DNA reads as TGTGCCAGCAGTGCCGGGGCCTTAAGAGGGGGAGAGACCCAGTACTTC.

CDR3 amino acids: CASKGAAGELFF. The CDR3 DNA reads TGTGCCAGCAAAGGGGCAGCCGGGGAGCTGTTTTTT. The rearrangement links TRBV6-4 to TRBJ2-2; D possibly corresponds to TRBD1 (5 bases). Germline loops: CDR1 MRHNA, CDR2 SNTAGT. Trimming removed 7 bases at V and 6 bases at J, with 9 bases between. The CDR3 loop spans 12 amino acids.